This T cell receptor beta chain was sequenced in a study of chemoradiotherapy in HPV16-positive cancers. General observations from the study: Better recurrence-free survival went with HPV-responsive T-cell expansion in HPV16-positive patients.

With 3 bases clipped from V and 4 bases from J, the junction kept 9 bases outside the gene matches. Germline CDR1 reads MGHDK; CDR2 reads SYGVNS. The CDR3 spans 16 residues. Method: immunoSEQ multiplex PCR; TCRdb's copy keeps in-frame clones and lacks some. In the table there are about 24,000 clones, 92% of which are singletons. On this clone itself: Its antigen remains unknown.

The TCR comes from a human donor with HPV-associated anogenital cancer. The sequencing used blood, collected from a patient who underwent chemoradiotherapy. The V gene is TRBV25-1, the J gene TRBJ2-5; 9 nucleotides agree with TRBD2. In nucleotides, the CDR3 is TGTGCCAGCAGTGATCTCGGGGTAGCGGGGGTAGAGACCCAGTACTTC. As protein: CASSDLGVAGVETQYF. Drawing the rest from reference TRBV25-1 and TRBJ2-5, the complete variable domain is EADIYQTPRYLVIGTGKKITLECSQTMGHDKMYWYQQDPGMELHLIHYSYGVNSTEKGDLSSESTVSRIRTEHFPLTLESARPSHTSQYLCASSDLGVAGVETQYFGPGTRLLVL.